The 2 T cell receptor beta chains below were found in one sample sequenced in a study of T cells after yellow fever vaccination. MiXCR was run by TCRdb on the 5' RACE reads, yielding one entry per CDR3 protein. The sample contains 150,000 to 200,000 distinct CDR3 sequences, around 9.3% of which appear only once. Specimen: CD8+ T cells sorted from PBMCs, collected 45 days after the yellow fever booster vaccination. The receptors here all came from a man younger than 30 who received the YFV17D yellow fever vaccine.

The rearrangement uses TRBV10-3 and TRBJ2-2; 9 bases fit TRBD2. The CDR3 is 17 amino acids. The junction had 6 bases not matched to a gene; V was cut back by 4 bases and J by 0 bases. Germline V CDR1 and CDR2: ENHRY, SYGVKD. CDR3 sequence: CAISASTSGTNTGELFF. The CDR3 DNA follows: TGTGCCATCAGTGCCTCGACTAGCGGCACGAACACCGGGGAGCTGTTTTTT.

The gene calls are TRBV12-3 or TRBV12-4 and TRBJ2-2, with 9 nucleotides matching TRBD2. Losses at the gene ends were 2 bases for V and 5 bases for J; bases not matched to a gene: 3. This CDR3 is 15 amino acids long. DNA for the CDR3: TGTGCCAGCAGTTTACTAGCGGGGATGACCGGGGAGCTGTTTTTT. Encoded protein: CASSLLAGMTGELFF.